Below are 32 T cell receptor beta chains sequenced from a single sample in a study of cytomegalovirus exposure and HLA in healthy donors. Researchers ran the PCR with 60 Vbeta and 13 Jbeta primers. Method: immunoSEQ multiplex PCR; TCRdb's copy keeps in-frame clones and lacks some. This table holds some 150,000 clones, approximately 80% found once. The source material was PBMCs. The source of these receptors is a man aged 45 to 65 in good health and CMV-seronegative.

CDR3 loop: CASSLTGSNYGYTF. In DNA form, the CDR3 reads TGTGCCAGCAGTCTGACAGGGTCTAACTATGGCTACACCTTC. The rearrangement uses TRBV7-2 and TRBJ1-2; 7 bases map to TRBD1. This CDR3 is 14 amino acids long. With V trimmed by 6 bases and J by 0 bases, 4 bases remained unmatched. Per the germline V gene, CDR1 is SGHTA and CDR2 is FQGNSA.

The chain has TRBV19 and TRBJ2-5, with 7 bases that match TRBD2. The CDR3 is made up of 15 amino acids. V lost 6 bases to trimming and J lost 3 bases; unmatched junction nucleotides: 10. CDR1 and CDR2 (germline): LNHDA, SQIVND (reference sequence). The DNA of the CDR3 is TGTGCCAGTAGACCCCATATCCTAGCGGAAGAGACCCAGTACTTC. The encoded protein is CASRPHILAEETQYF.

The chain joins TRBV7-9 to TRBJ1-3, with 8 bases aligning to TRBD1. Trimming cost V 4 bases and J 2 bases; bases outside gene matches: 1. This CDR3 comprises 14 residues. Looked up from germline, CDR1 is SEHNR and CDR2 is FQNEAQ (reference sequence). The CDR3 reads CASSSRGPGNTIYF. The DNA for the CDR3 is TGTGCCAGCAGCTCCAGGGGGCCTGGAAACACCATATATTTT.

The chain is built from TRBV18 and TRBJ2-7, with a tentative D call TRBD2 (5 bases). CDR3 length equals 13 residues. V gave up 6 bases and J gave up 1 base, with 10 bases separating them. Germline-derived CDR1 and CDR2 are KGHSH and LQKENI. CDR3 sequence: CASSTTASYEQYF. The CDR3, as DNA: TGTGCCAGCTCGACTACGGCGTCCTACGAGCAGTACTTC. The variable domain in full, with the rest retrieved from reference TRBV18 and TRBJ2-7, is NAGVMQNPRHLVRRRGQEARLRCSPMKGHSHVYWYRQLPEEGLKFMVYLQKENIIDESGMPKERFSAEFPKEGPSILRIQQVVRGDSAAYFCASSTTASYEQYFGPGTRLTVT.

The chain recombines TRBV19 with TRBJ2-6; D unresolved. CDR3 size: 18 residues. Trimming took 3 bases from V and 0 from J, leaving 15 bases between them. Germline CDR1 reads LNHDA; CDR2 reads SQIVND (reference sequence). CDR3 loop: CASSIPINSNSGANVLTF. CDR3 DNA sequence: TGTGCCAGTAGTATTCCCATTAACAGTAACTCTGGGGCCAACGTCCTGACTTTC.

The chain uses TRBV6-6 and TRBJ2-1; D might be TRBD2 (5 bases). V was clipped by 8 bases and J by 8 bases, with 22 bases between them. This CDR3 contains 15 residues. Germline lookup yields CDR1 MNHNY and CDR2 SVGAGI (reference sequence). CDR3 DNA: TGTGCCAGCGTCAGAAGGACTCCCCGTCTGGATGAGCAGTTCTTC. Its protein is CASVRRTPRLDEQFF.

The chain links TRBV27 to TRBJ2-1; TRBD2 agrees at 11 bases. Trimming removed 6 bases from V and 0 bases from J; junction bases left unmatched: 4. Germline-derived CDR1 and CDR2 are MNHEY and SMNVEV (reference sequence). The CDR3 loop spans 16 amino acids. The CDR3 coding sequence is TGTGCCAGCAGCCATAGCGGGAGGGCCTCCTACAATGAGCAGTTCTTC. Amino acid sequence: CASSHSGRASYNEQFF.

The rearrangement joins TRBV2 to TRBJ2-5; D is possibly TRBD2 (6 bases). Germline V gives CDR1 SNHLY, CDR2 FYNNEI. The CDR3 loop spans 12 amino acids. Trimming removed 6 bases from V and 4 bases from J, with 9 bases in between. CDR3 DNA: TGTGCCAGCAGGGGACTTGGAGAGACCCAGTACTTC. Amino acid sequence: CASRGLGETQYF.

The genes are TRBV7-9 and TRBJ2-1; D not resolved. Germline-derived CDR1 and CDR2 are SEHNR and FQNEAQ (reference sequence). V dropped 1 base and J dropped 7 bases, with 14 bases sitting between them. The length of the CDR3 is 15 residues. For the CDR3, the DNA is TGTGCCAGCAGCTTAGATCGAGCTCGCCTTAATGAGCAGTTCTTC. It translates to CASSLDRARLNEQFF.

This rearrangement joins TRBV6-1 to TRBJ1-2, with TRBD1 as a possible D gene (5 bases). The CDR3 is made up of 15 amino acids. Deletions cut 0 bases from V and 7 bases from J, with 15 bases between. CDR1 MNHNS and CDR2 SASEGT come from the germline V gene. The CDR3 coding sequence is TGTGCCAGCAGTGAAGCGCTTCGGGGACTGCTTGGCTACACCTTC. Residues: CASSEALRGLLGYTF.

The chain is built from TRBV19 and TRBJ1-5, with 7 bases identical to TRBD1. Germline CDR1 is LNHDA and CDR2 is SQIVND (reference sequence). With 1 base clipped from V and 6 bases from J, the junction kept 6 bases outside the gene matches. This CDR3 comprises 15 residues. The CDR3 loop is CASSIGRGRSQPQHF. CDR3 DNA: TGTGCCAGTAGTATAGGGAGGGGGCGATCTCAGCCCCAGCATTTT.

This chain joins TRBV28 and TRBJ1-1; D call uncertain. CDR1 and CDR2 from the germline V gene are MDHEN and SYDVKM. The V end lost 6 bases, the J end lost 4 bases, and 9 bases lay between the germline ends. CDR3 length: 12 amino acids. CDR3 residues: CASSLSPTEAFF. The CDR3 DNA reads as TGTGCCAGCAGCCTTTCTCCCACTGAAGCTTTCTTT.

CDR3 in DNA: TGTGCCAGCATCCCATCAAGGGGGCTGGACACTGAAGCTTTCTTT. This codes for CASIPSRGLDTEAFF. The rearrangement links TRBV28 to TRBJ1-1; TRBD1 matches at 7 bases. J was trimmed by 3 bases and V by 7 bases; bases with no gene match: 11. The CDR3 covers 15 residues. Germline CDR1 MDHEN, CDR2 SYDVKM.

This clone appeared once. The chain couples TRBV2 to TRBJ2-1; 11 nucleotides align to TRBD2. Germline lookup yields CDR1 SNHLY and CDR2 FYNNEI. The CDR3 totals 17 residues. Trimming cost V 5 bases and J 3 bases; bases outside gene matches: 9. The CDR3 protein is CASSPLAGDHLYNEQFF. CDR3 in DNA: TGTGCCAGCAGTCCACTAGCGGGGGACCACCTCTACAATGAGCAGTTCTTC.

The rearrangement uses TRBV5-1 and TRBJ1-1; 11 nucleotides line up with TRBD1. V lost 4 bases, J lost 3 bases, and 2 bases stayed unmatched. The CDR3 runs to 14 residues. Germline V gene sequence: CDR1 SGHRS, CDR2 YFSETQ. The DNA for the CDR3 is TGCGCCAGCAGCCCGGGACAGGGGGACACTGAAGCTTTCTTT. As protein: CASSPGQGDTEAFF.

The V gene is TRBV6-1, the J gene TRBJ2-1, with TRBD1 identical over 10 bases. After removal of 4 bases from V and 6 bases from J, the junction contained 0 bases not matched to a gene. The CDR3 totals 13 residues. CDR1 MNHNS and CDR2 SASEGT come from the germline V gene. DNA for the CDR3: TGTGCCAGCAGTGGGACAGGGGGCAATGAGCAGTTCTTC. It is translated as CASSGTGGNEQFF.

The V gene is TRBV7-2, the J gene TRBJ2-2, with a possible D match to TRBD1 (6 bases). From germline, CDR1 is SGHTA and CDR2 FQGNSA. The CDR3 has 16 amino acids. Trimming pared 1 base from V and 2 bases from J, leaving 11 bases between. CDR3 residues: CASSLEGTLNTGELFF. Written as DNA, the CDR3 is TGTGCCAGCAGCTTAGAAGGGACACTAAACACCGGGGAGCTGTTTTTT.

This clone was seen a few times. The chain uses TRBV29-1 and TRBJ2-2; D is unresolved. The CDR3 has 13 residues. Germline-derived CDR1 and CDR2 are SQVTM and ANQGSEA. V was pared by 7 bases and J by 4 bases, with 13 bases between. The CDR3 spells CSDPKLSTGELFF. CDR3 bases: TGCAGCGACCCTAAATTAAGCACCGGGGAGCTGTTTTTT.

This clone was seen once. V usage is TRBV14 and J usage is TRBJ1-1; 8 positions match TRBD1. Germline CDR1 reads SGHDN; CDR2 reads FVKESK. V shed 3 bases, J shed 6 bases, and the junction held 12 bases outside the gene matches. The CDR3 loop spans 16 amino acids. DNA of the CDR3: TGTGCCAGCAGCCACCGGGTCGGACAGGGCCTTCCTGAAGCTTTCTTT. It translates to CASSHRVGQGLPEAFF.

The chain uses TRBV29-1 and TRBJ2-3; a possible D gene is TRBD1 (5 bases). Germline V CDR1 and CDR2: SQVTM, ANQGSEA. The V gene lost 4 bases and the J gene lost 2 bases, with 10 bases spanning the gap. CDR3 length: 13 amino acids. The CDR3 loop reads CSVGQPTTDTQYF. As DNA, the CDR3 is TGCAGCGTTGGACAGCCTACCACAGATACGCAGTATTTT.

The gene calls are TRBV15 and TRBJ1-1; D might be TRBD1 (5 bases). The V end was cut by 3 bases, the J end by 6 bases, with 14 bases between. The CDR3 spans 14 residues. CDR1 and CDR2 from the germline V gene are LNHNV and YYDKDF (reference sequence). CDR3 sequence: CATSRLDRTPEAFF. CDR3 sequence (DNA): TGTGCCACCAGCAGGCTCGACAGAACCCCTGAAGCTTTCTTT.

V and J are TRBV11-3 and TRBJ1-2; D is uncertain. The CDR3 contains 12 residues. V was shortened by 4 bases and J by 7 bases, with 10 bases between the two germline ends. CDR1 and CDR2 from the germline V gene are SGHNT and YENEEA. Here the CDR3 reads CASSSRPSGYTF. The CDR3 coding sequence is TGTGCCAGCAGCTCAAGGCCTAGTGGCTACACCTTC. Variable domain in full (rest from reference TRBV11-3 and TRBJ1-2): EAGVVQSPRYKIIEKKQPVAFWCNPISGHNTLYWYLQNLGQGPELLIRYENEEAVDDSQLPKDRFSAERLKGVDSTLKIQPAELGDSAVYLCASSSRPSGYTFGSGTRLTVV.

The chain uses TRBV25-1 and TRBJ2-7; 7 bases are shared with TRBD1. The V segment lost 8 bases and the J segment 2 bases; nucleotides outside the gene matches: 3. CDR1 MGHDK and CDR2 SYGVNS come from the germline V gene. This CDR3 is 12 amino acids long. CDR3 loop: CASGDRAYEQYF. Here the CDR3 DNA reads TGTGCCAGCGGAGACAGGGCCTACGAGCAGTACTTC.

The gene calls are TRBV5-1 and TRBJ1-4, with 11 bases fitting TRBD1. The CDR3 covers 17 residues. Germline V gives CDR1 SGHRS, CDR2 YFSETQ. V lost 3 bases, J lost 0 bases, and 4 bases stayed unmatched. CDR3 region: CASSSGQGAPTNEKLFF. DNA for the CDR3: TGCGCCAGCAGCTCTGGACAGGGGGCACCAACTAATGAAAAACTGTTTTTT.

The rearrangement uses TRBV5-1 and TRBJ2-5; TRBD1 aligns across 12 bases. Germline V lookup: CDR1 SGHRS, CDR2 YFSETQ. The length of the CDR3 is 17 residues. J gave up 5 bases and V 1 base, and 9 bases lay outside the gene matches. DNA for the CDR3: TGCGCCAGCAGCTTGAGAGGGCGGGGACAGGGGGCTGAGACCCAGTACTTC. Protein sequence: CASSLRGRGQGAETQYF.

The sample holds a few counts of this clone. The J gene is TRBJ2-7, the V gene TRBV6-1; D gene ambiguous. V was cut by 9 bases and J by 3 bases, with 9 bases left in between. Looked up from germline, CDR1 is MNHNS and CDR2 is SASEGT. The CDR3 extends over 11 amino acids. Here the CDR3 DNA reads TGTGCCAGATCGGTTAACTACGAGCAGTACTTC. Translation gives CARSVNYEQYF.

The CDR3 region is CASSQPRLDSDGYTF. In DNA, the CDR3 is TGTGCCAGCAGCCAACCTAGACTGGACTCTGACGGCTACACCTTC. The rearrangement uses TRBV14 and TRBJ1-2; D is undetermined. V was cut by 2 bases and J by 8 bases, with 18 bases left in between. CDR3 length: 15 residues. Germline assignment: CDR1 SGHDN and CDR2 FVKESK.

V is TRBV28 and J is TRBJ1-5, with D unclear. The germline V gene encodes CDR1 MDHEN and CDR2 SYDVKM. Trimming took off 10 bases at V and 0 bases at J, with 10 bases between the two ends. The CDR3 runs 13 residues. CDR3: CATALDSNQPQHF. The CDR3 nucleotides are TGTGCCACCGCTCTAGATAGCAATCAGCCCCAGCATTTT.

The CDR3 nucleotides are TGTGCCAGCAGCTTAGTTCAGGGTCAGGAAGCTTTCTTT. Amino acids: CASSLVQGQEAFF. The chain is built from TRBV7-9 and TRBJ1-1; a weak D match, TRBD1 (5 bases). The CDR3 runs 13 residues. Germline CDR1 reads SEHNR; CDR2 reads FQNEAQ (reference sequence). Deletions cut 1 base from V and 8 bases from J, with 11 bases between.

J is TRBJ2-7 and V is TRBV5-6; possibly TRBD1 for D (6 bases). This CDR3 has 15 residues. Trimming took off 0 bases at V and 3 bases at J, with 13 bases between the two ends. Germline V lookup: CDR1 SGHDT, CDR2 YYEEEE. The CDR3 protein is CASSLEGRGYYEQYF. CDR3 sequence (DNA): TGTGCCAGCAGCTTGGAGGGTAGGGGGTACTACGAGCAGTACTTC.

The chain links TRBV19 to TRBJ2-2, with 9 bases identical to TRBD1. Unmatched junction bases numbered 6, after V lost 5 bases and J lost 2 bases. Germline V gene data show CDR1 as LNHDA and CDR2 as SQIVND (reference sequence). The CDR3 runs to 16 residues. As DNA, the CDR3 is TGTGCCAGTAGTGCCCGACAGGGGGGCAACACCGGGGAGCTGTTTTTT. Its protein product is CASSARQGGNTGELFF.

V usage is TRBV7-3 and J usage is TRBJ2-2, with TRBD2 as a possible D gene (7 bases). The CDR3 runs to 15 residues. The V gene lost 5 bases and the J gene lost 5 bases, with 15 bases spanning the gap. Germline CDR1 is SGHTA and CDR2 is FQGTGA. The CDR3 DNA is TGTGCCAGCAGCAGAGGGGGGGAAGTAACCGGGGAGCTGTTTTTT. Translated, it gives CASSRGGEVTGELFF.